This entry lists 19 T cell receptor beta chains sequenced from one sample in a study of shared clonotypes between healthy human individuals. Profiled with immunoSEQ multiplex PCR; TCRdb holds only in-frame clones, not every one. The repertoire holds around 990,000 clones, 77% seen once, with 0.85% to 1% in the top ten. Sequencing input: memory CD4+ T cells from PBMCs. Sample subset: CD45RA-negative fraction. These receptor sequences come from a man aged 18 to 30 in good health. Some clones in this sample may be carry-over from other donors' samples.

The chain combines TRBV11-2 with TRBJ1-5, with TRBD1 identical over 7 bases. V was pared by 4 bases and J by 4 bases, with 1 base of the junction left unmatched. This CDR3 is 13 amino acids long. Germline CDR1 and CDR2: SGHAT and FQNNGV. CDR3 nucleotide sequence: TGTGCCAGCAGCTCGGGACAGAATCAGCCCCAGCATTTT. It is translated as CASSSGQNQPQHF.

V usage is TRBV5-1 and J usage is TRBJ2-3, with 9 bases fitting TRBD2. Per germline, CDR1 SGHRS and CDR2 YFSETQ. Losses at the gene ends were 4 bases for V and 6 bases for J; bases not matched to a gene: 6. CDR3 size: 14 residues. CDR3 sequence reads: CASSIGLASDTQYF. The CDR3 nucleotides read TGCGCCAGCAGCATCGGACTAGCGTCGGATACGCAGTATTTT.

Comments on this clone: This clone may be a read error of a much larger clone one base away. The same CDR3 arises from other DNA sequences in this sample as well. The CDR3: CASSTGTGQGANVLTF. DNA of the CDR3: TGTGCCAGCAGCACGGGGACGGGGCAAGGGGCCAACGTCCTGACTTTC. This chain connects TRBV5-4 to TRBJ2-6, with D tentatively TRBD1 or TRBD2 (5 bases each). CDR1 and CDR2 from the germline V gene are SGHNT and YYREEE (reference sequence). V lost 4 bases and J 4 bases, leaving 15 bases between the germline ends. The CDR3 extends over 16 amino acids. The full variable domain, in which reference TRBV5-4 and TRBJ2-6 provide the parts outside the CDR3, is ETGVTQSPTHLIKTRGQQVTLRCSSQSGHNTVSWYQQALGQGPQFIFQYYREEENGRGNFPPRFSGLQFPNYSSELNVNALELDDSALYLCASSTGTGQGANVLTFGAGSRLTVL.

CDR3 region: CSVVPFVDTQYF. DNA for the CDR3: TGCAGCGTTGTGCCTTTTGTAGATACGCAGTATTTT. The chain links TRBV29-1 to TRBJ2-3; D gene unclear. CDR1 is SQVTM, CDR2 ANQGSEA, per germline. This CDR3 has 12 amino acids. With 4 bases removed from V and 5 bases from J, the gap between germline ends came to 10 bases.

This clone was observed once. The J gene is TRBJ2-7, the V gene TRBV27; D is unclear. Trimming took 3 bases from V and 6 from J, leaving 6 bases between them. This CDR3 is 11 amino acids long. Germline lookup yields CDR1 MNHEY and CDR2 SMNVEV (reference sequence). This CDR3 reads CASSLGTEQYF. The CDR3 DNA sequence: TGTGCCAGCAGTTTGGGCACCGAGCAGTACTTC.

CDR3 protein: CASSGRGGSYEQYF. CDR3 coding DNA: TGTGCCAGCAGTGGCAGGGGGGGGTCCTACGAGCAGTACTTC. The genes are TRBV28 and TRBJ2-7; the D gene could be TRBD1 or TRBD2 (7 bases each). The V end was cut by 5 bases, the J end by 1 base, with 12 bases between. This CDR3 has 14 amino acids. Germline V lookup: CDR1 MDHEN, CDR2 SYDVKM. The entire variable domain, with the rest obtained from reference TRBV28 and TRBJ2-7, is as follows: DVKVTQSSRYLVKRTGEKVFLECVQDMDHENMFWYRQDPGLGLRLIYFSYDVKMKEKGDIPEGYSVSREKKERFSLILESASTNQTSMYLCASSGRGGSYEQYFGPGTRLTVT.

V and J are TRBV19 and TRBJ2-5, with TRBD1 identical over 10 bases. There are 16 residues in the CDR3. Germline CDR1 and CDR2: LNHDA and SQIVND (reference sequence). V dropped 5 bases and J dropped 3; count of bases not matched to a gene: 9. DNA for the CDR3: TGTGCCAGTAGTTACCGACAGGGGGCTGGTGAAGAGACCCAGTACTTC. As protein: CASSYRQGAGEETQYF.

This clone was seen only once. V gene TRBV28 combines with J gene TRBJ1-1; 8 positions match TRBD1. This CDR3 contains 15 residues. The V gene's germline CDR1 is MDHEN and CDR2 SYDVKM. V lost 4 bases and J lost 8; bases outside the gene matches: 12. CDR3 in amino acids: CASSSPPNRGEEAFF. The CDR3, as DNA: TGTGCCAGCAGTTCCCCACCCAACAGGGGGGAAGAAGCTTTCTTT. The full variable domain, in which reference TRBV28 and TRBJ1-1 provide the parts outside the CDR3, is DVKVTQSSRYLVKRTGEKVFLECVQDMDHENMFWYRQDPGLGLRLIYFSYDVKMKEKGDIPEGYSVSREKKERFSLILESASTNQTSMYLCASSSPPNRGEEAFFGQGTRLTVV.

Details on this clone: Other DNA sequences in this sample translate to the same CDR3. The chain combines TRBV7-2 with TRBJ2-7; perhaps TRBD2 as D (6 bases). CDR3 length equals 14 residues. Germline CDR1 reads SGHTA; CDR2 reads FQGNSA. Trimming shortened V by 0 bases and J by 0 bases, and 6 bases separated the two germline ends. CDR3 in DNA: TGTGCCAGCAGCTTAGCTAGCGGCTCCTACGAGCAGTACTTC. It codes for CASSLASGSYEQYF.

The chain recombines TRBV7-3 with TRBJ2-3; 10 nucleotides match TRBD2. Per germline, CDR1 SGHTA and CDR2 FQGTGA. The CDR3 has 15 amino acids. V shed 2 bases, J shed 5 bases, and the junction held 4 bases outside the gene matches. CDR3 protein: CASSLLGLALDTQYF. CDR3 sequence (DNA): TGTGCCAGCAGCTTACTGGGACTAGCGCTAGATACGCAGTATTTT.

This clone occurred a few times. This chain links TRBV15 with TRBJ2-5, with 8 nucleotides matching TRBD2. The CDR3 is 19 amino acids. The trim removed 0 bases at V and 2 bases at J, leaving 14 bases unmatched. CDR1 is LNHNV and CDR2 is YYDKDF in the germline V gene (reference sequence). The CDR3 loop is CATSRDVPLPGRAQETQYF. The CDR3, as DNA: TGTGCCACCAGCAGAGATGTCCCCCTCCCCGGGAGGGCACAAGAGACCCAGTACTTC.

The chain links TRBV11-2 to TRBJ2-1; TRBD2 might be the D (6 bases). Trimming removed 2 bases from V and 8 bases from J, with 28 bases in between. CDR1 is SGHAT and CDR2 is FQNNGV in the germline V gene. The CDR3 has 19 amino acids. DNA of the CDR3: TGTGCCAGCAGCTTAAATAGCGGATTTACAATGAGCAGTTCTGATGAGCAGTTCTTC. Residues: CASSLNSGFTMSSSDEQFF.

This chain joins TRBV7-9 and TRBJ1-1; TRBD1 is a possible D gene (5 bases). The germline V gene has CDR1 SEHNR and CDR2 FQNEAQ (reference sequence). The V end was cut by 4 bases, the J end by 8 bases, with 14 bases between. The CDR3 is 13 residues long. This CDR3 reads CASSSMAGTEAFF. In DNA form, the CDR3 reads TGTGCCAGCAGCTCCATGGCGGGGACGGAAGCTTTCTTT. The variable domain in full, completed from reference TRBV7-9 and TRBJ1-1, reads DTGVSQNPRHKITKRGQNVTFRCDPISEHNRLYWYRQTLGQGPEFLTYFQNEAQLEKSRLLSDRFSAERPKGSFSTLEIQRTEQGDSAMYLCASSSMAGTEAFFGQGTRLTVV.

This sequence joins TRBV5-8 and TRBJ2-5; D may correspond to TRBD1 or TRBD2 (5 bases each). Germline CDR1 SGHTS, CDR2 YDEGEE. V was trimmed by 0 bases and J by 5 bases, leaving 8 bases between them. This CDR3 has 13 residues. The chain's CDR3 is CASSLGGMETQYF. In DNA, the CDR3 is TGTGCCAGCAGCTTGGGGGGGATGGAGACCCAGTACTTC. Variable domain in full (rest from reference TRBV5-8 and TRBJ2-5): EAGVTQSPTHLIKTRGQQATLRCSPISGHTSVYWYQQALGLGLQFLLWYDEGEERNRGNFPPRFSGRQFPNYSSELNVNALELEDSALYLCASSLGGMETQYFGPGTRLLVL.

The chain recombines TRBV6-1 with TRBJ1-3; D is possibly TRBD1 (5 bases). The CDR3 totals 13 residues. Trimming pared 7 bases from V and 2 bases from J, leaving 9 bases between. Germline V CDR1 and CDR2: MNHNS, SASEGT. The CDR3 nucleotides are TGTGCCAGCATTGGGGGTCCTGGAAACACCATATATTTT. The encoded protein is CASIGGPGNTIYF.

V gene TRBV30 combines with J gene TRBJ2-1; D is undetermined. Trimming stripped 0 bases from V and 0 bases from J, with 9 bases between. This CDR3 is built from 15 residues. Germline lookup yields CDR1 GTSNPN and CDR2 SVGIG (reference sequence). The CDR3 region is CAWSVHPDSYNEQFF. CDR3 nucleotide sequence: TGTGCCTGGAGTGTACATCCGGACTCCTACAATGAGCAGTTCTTC.

This clone has only a few counts. The chain recombines TRBV10-3 with TRBJ2-2; no clear D. The CDR3 runs 12 residues. Trimming cost V 2 bases and J 8 bases, with 6 bases left between them. CDR1 and CDR2 from the germline V gene are ENHRY and SYGVKD. CDR3 loop: CAISESRGELFF. The CDR3 coding sequence is TGTGCCATCAGTGAGAGTAGGGGGGAGCTGTTTTTT.

This chain connects TRBV5-1 to TRBJ2-3, with D maybe TRBD2 (6 bases). The CDR3 is 16 amino acids. V gave up 0 bases and J gave up 5 bases, with 16 bases separating them. Germline CDR1 reads SGHRS; CDR2 reads YFSETQ. The CDR3, as DNA: TGCGCCAGCAGCTTGGCGGGAGAGGGAGGCGGAGATACGCAGTATTTT. It encodes CASSLAGEGGGDTQYF.

This clone was seen only once. The chain has TRBV4-3 and TRBJ2-3; D is possibly TRBD1 (5 bases). The CDR3 has 17 amino acids. Trimming stripped 0 bases from V and 6 bases from J, with 19 bases between. Germline V gene lookup returns CDR1 LGHNA and CDR2 YSLEER. The CDR3 sequence: CASSQDFARVIGDTQYF. Written as DNA, the CDR3 is TGCGCCAGCAGCCAAGACTTCGCCAGGGTAATTGGGGATACGCAGTATTTT.